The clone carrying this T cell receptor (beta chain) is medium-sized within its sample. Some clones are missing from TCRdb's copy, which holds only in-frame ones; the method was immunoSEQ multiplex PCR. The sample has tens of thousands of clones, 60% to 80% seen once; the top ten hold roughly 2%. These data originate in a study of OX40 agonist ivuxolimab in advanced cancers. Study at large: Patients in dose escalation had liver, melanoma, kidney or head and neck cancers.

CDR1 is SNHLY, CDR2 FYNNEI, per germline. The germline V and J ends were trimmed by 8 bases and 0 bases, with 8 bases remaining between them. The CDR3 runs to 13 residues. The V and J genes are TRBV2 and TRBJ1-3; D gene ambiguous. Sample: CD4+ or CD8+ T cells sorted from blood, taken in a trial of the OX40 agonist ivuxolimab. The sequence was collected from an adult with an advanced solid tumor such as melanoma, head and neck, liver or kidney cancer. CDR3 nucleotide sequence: TGTGCCAGCCACTGGAGCTCTGGAAACACCATATATTTT. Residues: CASHWSSGNTIYF.